The entry that follows covers one T cell receptor beta chain sequence. Its antigen is unidentified. The sample originates from a study of blood T cells in healthy people across ages. Study overall: There was about one barcoded beta molecule captured by template switching per two T cells. Findings and caveats of the study: Older individuals had lower TCR beta diversity per million T cells (the decline was roughly linear).

Next came a second PCR, run for about 6 to 11 cycles, which used a sample-barcoded 5' primer along with a J-beta primer mix. The template-switch adaptor was a 5' adaptor with 12 random nucleotides. It tagged each cDNA molecule. Each CDR3 protein gets one entry after TCRdb re-called the 5' RACE reads with MiXCR. The sample comprises around 900,000 distinct CDR3 sequences, roughly 26% of which are singletons, and approximately 15% rests with the top ten. The germline V gene encodes CDR1 LNHDA and CDR2 SQIVND (reference sequence). This CDR3 is built from 14 residues. With 4 bases removed from V and 0 bases from J, the gap between germline ends came to 7 bases. PBMCs numbering at least 6.5 million were isolated per sample.

The source is a woman of 80 years or more in good health. What was sequenced was blood. V usage is TRBV19 and J usage is TRBJ2-4, with D possibly matching TRBD1 (6 bases). This CDR3 reads CASSRQVAKNIQYF. The CDR3 coding sequence is TGTGCCAGTAGTAGACAGGTAGCCAAAAACATTCAGTACTTC.